The 6 T cell receptor beta chains given below trace back to one sample, sequenced in a study of regulatory T cells in long-lasting Graves disease. Regarding time point: newly diagnosed GD, antithyroid drugs for less than 3 months. The TCR library was made from RNA that had been extracted from PBMCs in TRIzol. Combining iRepertoire HTBI primers with Arm-PCR of CDR3 regions, the authors built TCR beta libraries. From the multiplex PCR reads, TCRdb called clonotypes with MiXCR, one entry per CDR3 protein. The sample has around 470,000 distinct CDR3 sequences, 14% seen once. These data were also filed under a second study, of T cells in Graves' hyperthyroidism and ophthalmopathy.

The sequencing used peripheral blood mononuclear cells (PBMCs), collected at new diagnosis, from a patient treated with antithyroid drugs. These receptors were taken from a woman in her 50s with Graves disease.

The chain links TRBV6-1 to TRBJ2-1; D is perhaps TRBD1 (5 bases). Germline CDR1 is MNHNS and CDR2 is SASEGT. V was clipped by 5 bases and J by 0 bases, with 14 bases between them. The CDR3 has 16 amino acids. The CDR3 spells CASSSPTEDSYNEQFF. The CDR3, as DNA: TGTGCCAGCAGTAGTCCGACAGAGGACTCCTACAATGAGCAGTTCTTC.

This clonotype was seen only a few times. The CDR3 is CASSLRVGNTEAFF. Written as DNA, the CDR3 is TGTGCCAGCAGCTTACGGGTTGGGAACACTGAAGCTTTCTTT. The chain links TRBV7-2 to TRBJ1-1; D is unresolved. Trimming removed 2 bases from V and 1 base from J, with 8 bases in between. Per the germline V gene, CDR1 is SGHTA and CDR2 is FQGNSA. This CDR3 has 14 residues.

The V gene is TRBV7-9, the J gene TRBJ2-7; 8 positions match TRBD1. The CDR3 is 15 residues long. The germline V gene encodes CDR1 SEHNR and CDR2 FQNEAQ (reference sequence). The ends lost 4 bases at V and 3 bases at J; junction bases unmatched: 8. The CDR3 sequence: CASSSETGANYEQYF. CDR3 nucleotide sequence: TGTGCCAGCAGCTCCGAGACAGGGGCGAACTACGAGCAGTACTTC. The complete variable domain, with remaining parts taken from reference TRBV7-9 and TRBJ2-7, reads DTGVSQNPRHKITKRGQNVTFRCDPISEHNRLYWYRQTLGQGPEFLTYFQNEAQLEKSRLLSDRFSAERPKGSFSTLEIQRTEQGDSAMYLCASSSETGANYEQYFGPGTRLTVT.

CDR3 amino acids: CASRTSGSPHEQFF. CDR3 in DNA: TGTGCCAGCAGGACTAGCGGGAGTCCGCATGAGCAGTTCTTC. The chain employs TRBV2 and TRBJ2-1; the match to TRBD2 covers 12 bases. This CDR3 region has 14 residues. V lost 6 bases to trimming and J lost 8 bases; unmatched junction nucleotides: 5. CDR1 and CDR2 (germline): SNHLY, FYNNEI.

This clonotype showed up many times. The chain employs TRBV24-1 and TRBJ2-1, with D possibly TRBD1 on 6 matching bases. The CDR3 spans 14 residues. Germline loops: CDR1 KGHDR, CDR2 SFDVKD. V lost 0 bases and J 4 bases, leaving 6 bases between the germline ends. CDR3 protein: CATSDLQGYNEQFF. The CDR3, as DNA: TGTGCCACCAGTGATTTGCAGGGGTACAATGAGCAGTTCTTC.

This clonotype showed up just a few times. This sequence joins TRBV19 and TRBJ1-5, with TRBD1 matching over 8 bases. V lost 5 bases, J lost 9 bases, and 15 bases stayed unmatched. Germline CDR1 is LNHDA and CDR2 is SQIVND (reference sequence). CDR3 length: 16 amino acids. The CDR3: CASSPQTGAKLSPQHF. CDR3 in DNA: TGTGCCAGTAGTCCACAGACAGGGGCCAAACTATCGCCCCAGCATTTT.